This is a list of T cell receptor beta chains from one sample in a study of cytomegalovirus exposure and HLA in healthy donors. The method was immunoSEQ multiplex PCR; TCRdb's version includes in-frame clones alone and lacks a portion of them. The sample holds about 160,000 clones; 75% to 80% are singletons and the top ten take around 0.97%. Sequenced material: PBMCs. All receptors derive from a woman in her forties or fifties in good health and CMV-seropositive. Each CDR3 is given with its conserved first and last residue. A D gene is named only where the DNA matches it firmly. Not every row has a clone size; where given, it reads once, few, many or a size class.

TRBV2	.	TRBJ2-5	TRBD1	TGTGCCAGCAGTGAACGGGGACAGGGTCAAGAGACCCAGTACTTC	CASSERGQGQETQYF
TRBV30	few	TRBJ2-6	TRBD1	TGTGCCTCCATCCCGGGACAGGGTTTATCTGGGGCCAACGTCCTGACTTTC	CASIPGQGLSGANVLTF
TRBV2	.	TRBJ1-5	.	TGTGCCAGCAGGGGAGGAGTTAATCAGCCCCAGCATTTT	CASRGGVNQPQHF
TRBV4-1	many	TRBJ2-7	TRBD2	TGCGCCAGCAGCCACCGGGAGGGCCTCGACGAGCAGTACTTC	CASSHREGLDEQYF
TRBV5-5	few	TRBJ2-4	.	TGTGCCAGCAGCTTGGTTTCCTATACCAAAAACATTCAGTACTTC	CASSLVSYTKNIQYF
TRBV27	.	TRBJ2-7	TRBD1	TGTGCCAGCAGTTCGACAGGGTGGTACGAGCAGTACTTC	CASSSTGWYEQYF
TRBV2	.	TRBJ1-1	.	TGTGCCAGCAGCGCCACGCGACAGATGAACACTGAAGCTTTCTTT	CASSATRQMNTEAFF
TRBV12-2	.	TRBJ2-1	.	TGTGCAAGTCGCATTGACCTAGCGGAGAATTACAATGAGCAGTTCTTC	CASRIDLAENYNEQFF
TRBV4-3	.	TRBJ2-5	.	TGCGCCAGCAGCCAAGAATGGCGGAAAGAGACCCAGTACTTC	CASSQEWRKETQYF
TRBV28	.	TRBJ2-3	TRBD2	TGTGCCAGCAACTCCGGGACTAGCGGGAGTATTAAGCAGTATTTT	CASNSGTSGSIKQYF
TRBV7-2	.	TRBJ1-4	.	TGTGCCAGCAGCCCGGAGTTCGGGGAGTATGAAAAACTGTTTTTT	CASSPEFGEYEKLFF
TRBV2	.	TRBJ2-2	.	TGTGCCAGCATAGCGAGCCCCGGGCCCGGGGAGCTGTTTTTT	CASIASPGPGELFF
TRBV27	few	TRBJ2-1	TRBD1	TGTGCCAGCAGTTGGGGACAGGGCCCCCAGGAGCAGTTCTTC	CASSWGQGPQEQFF
TRBV18	.	TRBJ2-2	TRBD1	TGTGCCAGCTCACTGGGACAGAGCGCGAACACCGGGGAGCTGTTTTTT	CASSLGQSANTGELFF
TRBV5-1	.	TRBJ2-3	.	TGCGCCAGCAGCCCTACTGATCGGGGTAACACAGATACGCAGTATTTT	CASSPTDRGNTDTQYF
TRBV5-1	.	TRBJ2-7	.	TGCGCCAGCAGCGAAACAGGGCTGAGGTCCTACGAGCAGTACTTC	CASSETGLRSYEQYF
TRBV19	.	TRBJ2-7	TRBD2	TGTGCCAGTAGAGGCGTCGGGACTAGCGGATCCTACGAGCAGTACTTC	CASRGVGTSGSYEQYF
TRBV18	.	TRBJ1-2	TRBD1	TGTGCCAGCTCACCAAGGGAAGGGGGACAGGGGGCGCGAGGCTACACCTTC	CASSPREGGQGARGYTF
TRBV6-6	.	TRBJ1-1	.	TGTGCCAGCAGTTACTCGGCCCGAGGAAACACTGAAGCTTTCTTT	CASSYSARGNTEAFF
TRBV7-6	.	TRBJ2-3	TRBD1	TGTGCCAGCAGCTTAGAAGTTGGGGTGACAGGGGTCACATATACGCAGTATTTT	CASSLEVGVTGVTYTQYF
TRBV4-3	.	TRBJ2-7	.	TGCGCCAGCAGCCAAGCCCGAGGGCAACTCTCCTACGAGCAGTACTTC	CASSQARGQLSYEQYF
TRBV5-1	.	TRBJ1-6	TRBD1	TGCGCCAGCAGCTCCTCTTTTGGGACAGGGGTTCGTTCACCCCTCCACTTT	CASSSSFGTGVRSPLHF
TRBV27	.	TRBJ2-7	.	TGTGCCAGCAGTGGAAGACTAACTTACGAGCAGTACTTC	CASSGRLTYEQYF
TRBV4-1	.	TRBJ1-3	.	TGCGCCAGCAGCCAGGAACAGTCAAGGAACACCATATATTTT	CASSQEQSRNTIYF
TRBV28	.	TRBJ2-7	.	TGTGCCAGCAGCCAAACAGGGCTCGGGTACGAGCAGTACTTC	CASSQTGLGYEQYF
TRBV18	.	TRBJ2-1	.	TGTGCCAGCTCACCAAGCCATGCGGGCAATGAGCAGTTCTTC	CASSPSHAGNEQFF
TRBV9	.	TRBJ2-1	TRBD2	TGTGCCAGCAGCGAGATACTAGCGACCTCCTACAATGAGCAGTTCTTC	CASSEILATSYNEQFF
TRBV27	.	TRBJ2-7	TRBD1	TGTGCCAGCAGGGCTAGGACAGGGGCGATGTCCTACGAGCAGTACTTC	CASRARTGAMSYEQYF
TRBV7-2	.	TRBJ1-5	.	TGTGCCAGCAGCTTAGTCGACAGGCAGCCCCAGCATTTT	CASSLVDRQPQHF
TRBV19	.	TRBJ2-7	TRBD1	TGTGCCAGTAGAGACAGGGACTACGAGCAGTACTTC	CASRDRDYEQYF
TRBV2	.	TRBJ2-1	TRBD2	TGTGCCAGCAGGGCAACTAGCGGGAGGGCCTTAAATGAGCAGTTCTTC	CASRATSGRALNEQFF
TRBV7-6	.	TRBJ1-1	.	TGTGCCAGCAGCTTAGGGGGGGTCGGTCGAGCTTTCTTT	CASSLGGVGRAFF
TRBV6-1	.	TRBJ2-3	TRBD1	TGTGCCAGCAGTTTCCGGGACAGCTTCACAGATACGCAGTATTTT	CASSFRDSFTDTQYF
TRBV6-1	.	TRBJ2-1	TRBD2	TGTGCCAGCAGCCCGACTAGCGGGAGCGGCATTGAGCAGTTCTTC	CASSPTSGSGIEQFF
TRBV12-2	.	TRBJ2-7	.	TGTGCAAGTCGCTCCGACGCTCGAGACAGGGCCGACGAGCAGTACTTC	CASRSDARDRADEQYF
TRBV27	.	TRBJ1-1	TRBD1	TGTGCCAGCAGTTTAACCGGGACAGGGCCTGAAGCTTTCTTT	CASSLTGTGPEAFF
TRBV7-9	.	TRBJ2-3	TRBD2	TGTGCCAGCAGCCTACAACGAACTAGCGGGGGCACAGATACGCAGTATTTT	CASSLQRTSGGTDTQYF
TRBV5-4	.	TRBJ2-1	TRBD2	TGTGCCAGCAGCTTGGGACTAGCGGGAGGACTGGCTGAGCAGTTCTTC	CASSLGLAGGLAEQFF
TRBV14	.	TRBJ2-7	TRBD2	TGTGCCAGCAGCCAAGACAAGCGGGGATACTACGAGCAGTACTTC	CASSQDKRGYYEQYF
TRBV9	.	TRBJ2-3	TRBD2	TGTGCCAGCAGCGTCTCCGGGACTAGCGGGAGGGATACGCAGTATTTT	CASSVSGTSGRDTQYF
TRBV28	.	TRBJ1-2	TRBD1	TGTGCCAGCAACAGGGGTAAGGGCGGTGGCTACACCTTC	CASNRGKGGGYTF
TRBV7-9	once	TRBJ2-2	TRBD1	TGTGCCAGCAGCCCGCGGACAGGGGCCGGGGAGCTGTTTTTT	CASSPRTGAGELFF
TRBV6-6	.	TRBJ2-7	TRBD1	TGTGCCAGCAGTTTATCGGACAGGTACGAGCAGTACTTC	CASSLSDRYEQYF
TRBV9	.	TRBJ2-3	.	TGTGCCAGCAGCGTCATTAGCACAGATACGCAGTATTTT	CASSVISTDTQYF
TRBV25-1	.	TRBJ1-3	.	TGTGCCAGCAGTGAATTGGGCACACTCTCTGGAAACACCATATATTTT	CASSELGTLSGNTIYF
TRBV4-1	.	TRBJ1-4	.	TGCGCCAGCAGCCCCCTGGGGGGGCTAAGTGAAAAACTGTTTTTT	CASSPLGGLSEKLFF